The present entry profiles one T cell receptor beta chain with its context. Its antigen remains unknown. Data came from immunoSEQ multiplex PCR; TCRdb stores just in-frame clones and leaves some out. The top ten clones hold approximately 0.35% of a sample with 2 million to 3 million clones, over 85% of them seen once. The data stem from a study of shared clonotypes between healthy human individuals. Overall study results and limits: Estimated clonotype richness was generally higher in naive than memory subsets.

V dropped 0 bases and J dropped 15 bases, with 13 bases sitting between them. The CDR3 spans 12 residues. Germline V gene sequence: CDR1 SGHDT, CDR2 YYEEEE. This receptor was taken from a man between 18 and 35 years old in good health. Some clones in this sample may be carry-over from other donors' samples. This rearrangement joins TRBV5-6 to TRBJ2-1; D is ambiguous. Material for sequencing was naive CD4+ T cells from PBMCs. Subset in this sample: CD45RA+ positively selected. The chain's CDR3 is CASSLGTLRPFF. In DNA form, the CDR3 reads TGTGCCAGCAGCTTGGGCACCTTAAGGCCGTTCTTC.